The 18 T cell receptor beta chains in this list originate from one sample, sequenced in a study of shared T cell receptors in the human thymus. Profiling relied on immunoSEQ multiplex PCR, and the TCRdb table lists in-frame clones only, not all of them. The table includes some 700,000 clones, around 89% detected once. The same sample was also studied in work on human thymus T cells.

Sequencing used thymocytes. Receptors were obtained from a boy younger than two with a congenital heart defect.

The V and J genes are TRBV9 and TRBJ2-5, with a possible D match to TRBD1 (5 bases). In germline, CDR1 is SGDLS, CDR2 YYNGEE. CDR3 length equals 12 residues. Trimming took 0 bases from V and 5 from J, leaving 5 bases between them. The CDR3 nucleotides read TGTGCCAGCAGCGTAGAGGGGGAGACCCAGTACTTC. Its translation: CASSVEGETQYF. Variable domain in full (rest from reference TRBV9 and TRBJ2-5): DSGVTQTPKHLITATGQRVTLRCSPRSGDLSVYWYQQSLDQGLQFLIQYYNGEERAKGNILERFSAQQFPDLHSELNLSSLELGDSALYFCASSVEGETQYFGPGTRLLVL.

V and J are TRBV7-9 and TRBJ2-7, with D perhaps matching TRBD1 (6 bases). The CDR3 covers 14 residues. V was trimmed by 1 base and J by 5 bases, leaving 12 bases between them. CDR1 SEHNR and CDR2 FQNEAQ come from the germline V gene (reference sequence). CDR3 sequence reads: CASSLGGQGHEQYF. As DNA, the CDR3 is TGTGCCAGCAGCTTAGGGGGGCAGGGGCACGAGCAGTACTTC.

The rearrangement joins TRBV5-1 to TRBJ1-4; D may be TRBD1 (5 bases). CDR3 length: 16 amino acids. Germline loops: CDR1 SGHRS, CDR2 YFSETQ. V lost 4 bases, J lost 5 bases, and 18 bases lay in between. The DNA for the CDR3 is TGCGCCAGCAGCCAACCACGTGGGGGGAAGAATGAAAAACTGTTTTTT. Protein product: CASSQPRGGKNEKLFF.

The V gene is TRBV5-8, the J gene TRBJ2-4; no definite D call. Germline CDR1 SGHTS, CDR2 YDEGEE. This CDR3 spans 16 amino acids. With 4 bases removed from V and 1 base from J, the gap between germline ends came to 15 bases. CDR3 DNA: TGTGCCAGCAGCCGCCCTGCGATCCCTGCCAAAAACATTCAGTACTTC. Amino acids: CASSRPAIPAKNIQYF. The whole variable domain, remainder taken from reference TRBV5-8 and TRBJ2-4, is EAGVTQSPTHLIKTRGQQATLRCSPISGHTSVYWYQQALGLGLQFLLWYDEGEERNRGNFPPRFSGRQFPNYSSELNVNALELEDSALYLCASSRPAIPAKNIQYFGAGTRLSVL.

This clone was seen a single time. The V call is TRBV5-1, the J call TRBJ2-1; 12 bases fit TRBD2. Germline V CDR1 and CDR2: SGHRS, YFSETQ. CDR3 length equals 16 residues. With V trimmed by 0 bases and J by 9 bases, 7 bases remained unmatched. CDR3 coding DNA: TGCGCCAGCAGCTTGGCCGAGACTAGCGGGAGTGGTGAGCAGTTCTTC. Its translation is CASSLAETSGSGEQFF.

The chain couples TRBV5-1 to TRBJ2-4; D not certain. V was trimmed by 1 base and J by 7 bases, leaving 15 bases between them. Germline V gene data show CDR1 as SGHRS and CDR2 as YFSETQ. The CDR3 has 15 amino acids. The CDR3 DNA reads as TGCGCCAGCAGCTTGCAGGAAGGCGATTCCAACATTCAGTACTTC. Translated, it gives CASSLQEGDSNIQYF.

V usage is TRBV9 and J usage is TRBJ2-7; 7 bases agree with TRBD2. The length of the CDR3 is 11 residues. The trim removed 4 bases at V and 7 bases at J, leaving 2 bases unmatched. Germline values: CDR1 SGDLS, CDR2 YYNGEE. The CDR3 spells CASSRGGEQYF. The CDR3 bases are TGTGCCAGCAGCCGCGGGGGAGAGCAGTACTTC.

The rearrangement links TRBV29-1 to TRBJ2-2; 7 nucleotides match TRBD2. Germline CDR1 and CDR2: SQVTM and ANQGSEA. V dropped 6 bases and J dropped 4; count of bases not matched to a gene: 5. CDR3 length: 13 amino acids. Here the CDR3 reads CSVPWGGTGELFF. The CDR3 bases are TGCAGCGTCCCGTGGGGGGGCACCGGGGAGCTGTTTTTT.

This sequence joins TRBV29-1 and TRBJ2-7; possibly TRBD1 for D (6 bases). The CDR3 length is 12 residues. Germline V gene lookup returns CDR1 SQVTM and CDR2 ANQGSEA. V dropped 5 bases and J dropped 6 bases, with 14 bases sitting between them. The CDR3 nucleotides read TGCAGCGTTCGAGGGGGTCTGTTCGAGCAGTACTTC. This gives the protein CSVRGGLFEQYF.

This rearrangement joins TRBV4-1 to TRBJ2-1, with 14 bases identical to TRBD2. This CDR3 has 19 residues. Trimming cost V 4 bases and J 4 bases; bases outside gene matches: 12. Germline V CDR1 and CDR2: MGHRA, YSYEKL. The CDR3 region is CASSLKGLAGVYGYNEQFF. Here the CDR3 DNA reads TGCGCCAGCAGCCTAAAGGGACTAGCGGGAGTTTACGGTTACAATGAGCAGTTCTTC.

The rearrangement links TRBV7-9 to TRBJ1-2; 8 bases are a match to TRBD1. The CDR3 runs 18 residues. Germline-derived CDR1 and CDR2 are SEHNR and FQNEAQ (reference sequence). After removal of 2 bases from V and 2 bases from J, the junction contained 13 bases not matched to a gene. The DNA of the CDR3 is TGTGCCAGCAGCTTACACGAGACTGTGGGACAGGAGAACTATGGCTACACCTTC. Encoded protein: CASSLHETVGQENYGYTF.

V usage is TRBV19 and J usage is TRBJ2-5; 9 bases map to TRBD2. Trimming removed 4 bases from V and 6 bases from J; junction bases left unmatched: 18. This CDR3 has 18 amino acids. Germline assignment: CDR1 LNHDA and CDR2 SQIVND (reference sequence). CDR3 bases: TGTGCCAGTAGTACCCGACAAGGGTTAGCGGGAGTGGGGAAGACCCAGTACTTC. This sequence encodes CASSTRQGLAGVGKTQYF.

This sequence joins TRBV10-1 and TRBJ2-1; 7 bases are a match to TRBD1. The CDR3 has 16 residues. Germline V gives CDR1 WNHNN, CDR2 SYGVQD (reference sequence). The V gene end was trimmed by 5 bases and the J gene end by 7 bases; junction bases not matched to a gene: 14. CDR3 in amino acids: CASSNRTGRLMNEQFF. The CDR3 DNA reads TGCGCCAGCAGTAACCGGACAGGCCGATTGATGAATGAGCAGTTCTTC.

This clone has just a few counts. CDR3 DNA sequence: TGTGCCAGCAGTGGACCTAGCGGCGAGACCCAGTACTTC. This codes for CASSGPSGETQYF. V gene TRBV2 combines with J gene TRBJ2-5; 7 bases align to TRBD2. This CDR3 spans 13 amino acids. CDR1 and CDR2 (germline): SNHLY, FYNNEI. Unmatched junction bases numbered 4, after V lost 4 bases and J lost 5 bases.

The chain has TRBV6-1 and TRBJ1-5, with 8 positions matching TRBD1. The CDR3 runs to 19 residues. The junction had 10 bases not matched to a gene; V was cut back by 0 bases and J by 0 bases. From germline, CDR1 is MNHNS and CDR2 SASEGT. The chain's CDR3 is CASSEAVSRTGFSNQPQHF. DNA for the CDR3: TGTGCCAGCAGTGAAGCGGTATCCCGGACAGGGTTTAGCAATCAGCCCCAGCATTTT.

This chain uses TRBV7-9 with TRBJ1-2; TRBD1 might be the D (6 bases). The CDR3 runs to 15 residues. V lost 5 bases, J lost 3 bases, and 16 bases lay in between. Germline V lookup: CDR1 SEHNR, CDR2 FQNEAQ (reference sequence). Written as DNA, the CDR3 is TGTGCCAGCAGCCCCCGGGGAGCAGGGGACTATGGCTACACCTTC. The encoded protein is CASSPRGAGDYGYTF.

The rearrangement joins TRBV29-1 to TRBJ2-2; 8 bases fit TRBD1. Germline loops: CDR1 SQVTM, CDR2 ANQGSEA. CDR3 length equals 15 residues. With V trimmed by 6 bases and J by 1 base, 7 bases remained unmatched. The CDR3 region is CSVFKDRENTGELFF. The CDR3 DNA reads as TGCAGCGTCTTCAAGGACAGGGAGAACACCGGGGAGCTGTTTTTT.

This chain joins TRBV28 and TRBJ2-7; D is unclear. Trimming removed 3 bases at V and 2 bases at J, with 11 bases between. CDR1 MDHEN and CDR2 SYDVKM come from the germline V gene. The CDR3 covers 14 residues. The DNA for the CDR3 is TGTGCCAGCAGTTTGAGCAGGCCCCCCTACGAGCAGTACTTC. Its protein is CASSLSRPPYEQYF. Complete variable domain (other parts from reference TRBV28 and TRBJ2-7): DVKVTQSSRYLVKRTGEKVFLECVQDMDHENMFWYRQDPGLGLRLIYFSYDVKMKEKGDIPEGYSVSREKKERFSLILESASTNQTSMYLCASSLSRPPYEQYFGPGTRLTVT.